The entry below describes one T cell receptor beta chain. Its antigen remains unknown. A much larger clone differs from this one at a single base, so this may be a read error. This entry belongs to a study of blood T cells in healthy people across ages. Broader study findings: Investigators treated diversity estimates from one million T cells as underestimates.

Sample-barcoded 5' priming and a J-beta primer mix drove a second PCR of about 7 to 11 cycles. From the 5' RACE reads, TCRdb called clonotypes with MiXCR, one entry per CDR3 protein. The table has about 670,000 distinct CDR3 sequences, roughly 43% seen once. The CDR3 spans 13 residues. Germline V gene data show CDR1 as SQVTM and CDR2 as ANQGSEA. The sample consisted of blood. The rearrangement uses TRBV29-1 and TRBJ2-3; maybe TRBD1 (5 bases). The clonotype was recovered from a man at least 80 years old in good health. The CDR3 nucleotides read TGCAGGGTGGCTGTAGCACAGGCAGATACGCAGTATTTT. Protein: CRVAVAQADTQYF.